This T cell receptor beta chain was found in a study of T-cell reconstitution after alpha-beta-depleted transplantation in children. Unique molecular identifiers were used to barcode this TCRbeta library. TCRdb reanalysed the PCR reads using MiXCR and keeps one entry per CDR3 protein. The sample carries 450,000 to 550,000 distinct CDR3 sequences, roughly 10% recorded once. This clonotype has only one observation. The CDR3 has 18 residues. The germline CDR1 and CDR2 sequences are SGHKS and YYEKEE (reference sequence). The V segment lost 4 bases and the J segment 0 bases; nucleotides outside the gene matches: 12.

The clonotype originates from a female patient between 2 and 15 years old who had a stem cell transplant for aplastic anemia, so the T cells may come from the graft donor. The material was PBMCs, mostly from graft donor cells, obtained 180 days after TCRalphabeta/CD19-depleted stem cell transplant. The V gene is TRBV5-5, the J gene TRBJ1-5; TRBD1 agrees at 8 bases. CDR3 residues: CASSDPDRVWGSNQPQHF. CDR3 sequence (DNA): TGTGCCAGCAGCGATCCGGACAGGGTGTGGGGTAGCAATCAGCCCCAGCATTTT.